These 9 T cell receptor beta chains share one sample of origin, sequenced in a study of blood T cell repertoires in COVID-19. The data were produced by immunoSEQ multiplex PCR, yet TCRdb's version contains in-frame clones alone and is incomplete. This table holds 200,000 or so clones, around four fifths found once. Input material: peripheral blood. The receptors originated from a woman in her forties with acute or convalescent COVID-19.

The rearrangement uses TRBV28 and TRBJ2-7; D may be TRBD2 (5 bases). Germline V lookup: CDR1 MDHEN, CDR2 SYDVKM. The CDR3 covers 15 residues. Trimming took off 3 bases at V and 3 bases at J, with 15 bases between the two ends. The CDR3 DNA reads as TGTGCCAGCAGTTTCAAACCCGGGATCTACTACGAGCAGTACTTC. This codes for CASSFKPGIYYEQYF.

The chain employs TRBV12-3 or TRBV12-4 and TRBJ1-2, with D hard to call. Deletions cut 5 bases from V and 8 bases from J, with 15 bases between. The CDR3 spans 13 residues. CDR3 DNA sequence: TGTGCCAGCAGTCCCTCTTGGCAACCGGGCTACACCTTC. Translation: CASSPSWQPGYTF.

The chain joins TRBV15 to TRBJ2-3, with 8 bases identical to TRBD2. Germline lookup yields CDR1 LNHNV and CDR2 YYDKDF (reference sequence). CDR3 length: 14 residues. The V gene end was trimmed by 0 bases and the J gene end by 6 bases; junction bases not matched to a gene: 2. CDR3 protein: CATSREEREDTQYF. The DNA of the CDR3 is TGTGCCACCAGCAGAGAGGAGCGGGAGGATACGCAGTATTTT.

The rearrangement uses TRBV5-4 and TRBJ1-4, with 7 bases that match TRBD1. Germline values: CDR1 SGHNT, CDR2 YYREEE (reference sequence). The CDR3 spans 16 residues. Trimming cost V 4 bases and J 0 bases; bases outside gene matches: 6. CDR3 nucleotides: TGTGCCAGCAGCAGAGGGGGCGCGGCAACTAATGAAAAACTGTTTTTT. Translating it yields CASSRGGAATNEKLFF.

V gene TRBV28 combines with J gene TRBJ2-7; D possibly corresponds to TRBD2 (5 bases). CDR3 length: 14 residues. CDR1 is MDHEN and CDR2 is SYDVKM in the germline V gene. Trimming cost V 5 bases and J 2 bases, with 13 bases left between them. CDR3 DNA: TGTGCCAGCAGTCCCTGGGGAGATACCTACGAGCAGTACTTC. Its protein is CASSPWGDTYEQYF.

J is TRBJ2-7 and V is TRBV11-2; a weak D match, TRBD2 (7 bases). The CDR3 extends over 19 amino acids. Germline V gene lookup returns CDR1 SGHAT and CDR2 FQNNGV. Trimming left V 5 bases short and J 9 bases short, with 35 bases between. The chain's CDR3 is CASSANPGRGGRNRLGQYF. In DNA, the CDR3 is TGTGCCAGCAGCGCCAATCCCGGTAGGGGGGGCAGAAATAGATTGGGGCAGTACTTC.

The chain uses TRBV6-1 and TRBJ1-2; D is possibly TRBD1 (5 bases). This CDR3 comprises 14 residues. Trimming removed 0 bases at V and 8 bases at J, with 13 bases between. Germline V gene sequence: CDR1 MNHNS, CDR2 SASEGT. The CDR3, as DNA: TGTGCCAGCAGTGAAGCTACAGGCTCAAGGGGCTACACCTTC. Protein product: CASSEATGSRGYTF.

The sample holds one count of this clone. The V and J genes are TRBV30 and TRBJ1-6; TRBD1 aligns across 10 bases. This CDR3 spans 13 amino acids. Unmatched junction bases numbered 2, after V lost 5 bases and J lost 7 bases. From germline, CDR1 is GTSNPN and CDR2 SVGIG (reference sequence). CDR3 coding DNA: TGTGCCTGGCTGGGACAGGGGAATTCACCCCTCCACTTT. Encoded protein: CAWLGQGNSPLHF.

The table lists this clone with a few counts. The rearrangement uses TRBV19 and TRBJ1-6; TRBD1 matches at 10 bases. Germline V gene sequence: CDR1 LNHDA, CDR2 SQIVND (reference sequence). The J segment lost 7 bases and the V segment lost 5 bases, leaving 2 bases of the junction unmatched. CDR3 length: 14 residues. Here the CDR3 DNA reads TGTGCCAGTAGTTGGACAGGGGGGAATTCACCCCTCCACTTT. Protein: CASSWTGGNSPLHF. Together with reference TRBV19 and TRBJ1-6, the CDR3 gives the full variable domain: DGGITQSPKYLFRKEGQNVTLSCEQNLNHDAMYWYRQDPGQGLRLIYYSQIVNDFQKGDIAEGYSVSREKKESFPLTVTSAQKNPTAFYLCASSWTGGNSPLHFGNGTRLTVT.